These 16 T cell receptor beta chains came from one sample sequenced in a study of Graves' ophthalmopathy and Graves' hyperthyroidism. From RNA, the CDR3 regions of TCR beta chains were amplified and sequenced. First-round RT-PCR used HTBI primers; second-round multiplex PCR followed. TCRdb re-derived calls from the multiplex PCR reads in MiXCR, one entry per CDR3 protein. The sample has roughly 500,000 distinct CDR3 sequences, around 15% seen once. Sample: blood. The origin of the receptors is a woman aged 25-40 years with Graves' ophthalmopathy.

This chain uses TRBV20-1 with TRBJ2-5; D gene unclear. This CDR3 comprises 13 residues. V dropped 5 bases and J dropped 2 bases, with 12 bases sitting between them. Germline V gene data show CDR1 as DFQATT and CDR2 as SNEGSKA (reference sequence). CDR3 in DNA: TGCAGTGCTCCCTCGCAGGCGCAAGAGACCCAGTACTTC. Translated, it gives CSAPSQAQETQYF.

This clonotype showed up just a few times. In DNA, the CDR3 is TGTGCCAGCAGCACGACAGGAAAAGAGACCCAGTACTTC. Its protein product is CASSTTGKETQYF. The chain employs TRBV6-2 or TRBV6-3 and TRBJ2-5; weak D call: TRBD1 (6 bases). CDR1 is MNHEY, CDR2 SVGEGT, per germline. The CDR3 sequence is 13 residues long. Trimming removed 6 bases from V and 3 bases from J, with 11 bases in between.

This clonotype has ten or more counts. The V call is TRBV6-1, the J call TRBJ2-7; D unclear. This CDR3 spans 14 amino acids. Germline CDR1 MNHNS, CDR2 SASEGT. Trimming shortened V by 4 bases and J by 2 bases, and 12 bases separated the two germline ends. The CDR3 here is CASSVSVGPYEQYF. The DNA of the CDR3 is TGTGCCAGCAGTGTTTCAGTTGGGCCCTACGAGCAGTACTTC.

At least ten counts were recorded for this clonotype. A read error may produce the germline difference seen at one junction end. The rearrangement links TRBV28 to TRBJ1-1, with 7 bases fitting TRBD1. The germline V gene encodes CDR1 MDHEN and CDR2 SYDVKM. The CDR3 covers 11 residues. The CDR3 sequence is CAATGVLEVFF. CDR3 DNA: TGTGCCGCTACAGGGGTCCTTGAAGTTTTCTTT. Full variable domain (rest looked up from reference TRBV28 and TRBJ1-1): DVKVTQSSRYLVKRTGEKVFLECVQDMDHENMFWYRQDPGLGLRLIYFSYDVKMKEKGDIPEGYSVSREKKERFSLILESASTNQTSMYLCAATGVLEVFFGQGTRLTVV.

This clonotype was detected many times. The chain has TRBV6-5 and TRBJ1-2; 7 nucleotides align to TRBD1. CDR1 and CDR2 (germline): MNHEY, SVGAGI. There are 13 residues in the CDR3. V dropped 10 bases and J dropped 0; count of bases not matched to a gene: 5. In nucleotides, the CDR3 is TGTGCCACAATCGGACAGGCTAACTATGGCTACACCTTC. Protein: CATIGQANYGYTF.

The chain employs TRBV6-5 and TRBJ2-2; D remains unclear. The CDR3 has 14 residues. Germline values: CDR1 MNHEY, CDR2 SVGAGI. V was trimmed by 4 bases and J by 4 bases, leaving 10 bases between them. The CDR3 sequence: CASSLRTVTGELFF. The CDR3 DNA reads as TGTGCCAGCAGTTTAAGGACGGTCACCGGGGAGCTGTTTTTT.

This clonotype was seen many times. The rearrangement uses TRBV27 and TRBJ2-7; D possibly matches TRBD1 or TRBD2 (5 bases each). V dropped 1 base and J dropped 2 bases, with 6 bases sitting between them. The CDR3 is made up of 13 amino acids. Germline CDR1 reads MNHEY; CDR2 reads SMNVEV (reference sequence). The DNA for the CDR3 is TGTGCCAGCAGTTTATGGGGACCCTACGAGCAGTACTTC. Translated, it gives CASSLWGPYEQYF.

This clonotype was recorded many times. The chain recombines TRBV29-1 with TRBJ2-7; maybe TRBD2 (7 bases). From germline, CDR1 is SQVTM and CDR2 ANQGSEA. The V and J ends lost 6 bases and 7 bases respectively, with 16 bases between them. The CDR3 runs to 12 residues. The CDR3 is CSVDRGAGEQYF. Here the CDR3 DNA reads TGCAGCGTGGATCGGGGGGCGGGGGAGCAGTACTTC.

This clonotype was found many times. The CDR3 loop reads CASGYPLGYEQYF. CDR3 coding DNA: TGTGCCAGCGGATATCCACTTGGCTACGAGCAGTACTTC. J is TRBJ2-7 and V is TRBV27, with D unclear. The CDR3 spans 13 residues. Germline V lookup: CDR1 MNHEY, CDR2 SMNVEV (reference sequence). V shed 8 bases and J shed 3 bases, with 14 bases lying between them.

This clonotype occurred a few times. CDR3 bases: TGTGCCAGCAGCTCCTGGGACAGGCGGGCCTACGAGCAGTACTTC. Translation gives CASSSWDRRAYEQYF. The chain recombines TRBV13 with TRBJ2-7; 8 nucleotides agree with TRBD1. After removal of 4 bases from V and 2 bases from J, the junction contained 7 bases not matched to a gene. Germline V CDR1 and CDR2: PRHDT, FYEKMQ (reference sequence). The CDR3 extends over 15 amino acids.

This clonotype occurred many times. The chain has TRBV20-1 and TRBJ2-5; a possible D gene is TRBD1 (5 bases). This CDR3 spans 14 amino acids. Germline V gives CDR1 DFQATT, CDR2 SNEGSKA (reference sequence). Trimming left V 6 bases short and J 4 bases short, with 18 bases between. The CDR3 loop reads CSATSRTIGETQYF. The CDR3 nucleotides are TGCAGTGCCACGTCCCGGACAATTGGAGAGACCCAGTACTTC.

This clonotype was found many times. V gene TRBV20-1 combines with J gene TRBJ1-1; 7 bases are shared with TRBD1. CDR1 DFQATT and CDR2 SNEGSKA come from the germline V gene (reference sequence). CDR3 length equals 14 residues. V trimming: 1 base; J trimming: 1 base; junction bases outside the gene matches: 3. In DNA, the CDR3 is TGCAGTGCTAGAGTGCGACAGGGGAACACTGAAGCTTTCTTT. This codes for CSARVRQGNTEAFF.

This clonotype was found many times. The chain carries TRBV25-1 and TRBJ2-7; TRBD1 aligns across 7 bases. CDR3 size: 13 residues. Germline V gene sequence: CDR1 MGHDK, CDR2 SYGVNS. J lost 7 bases, V lost 6 bases, and 9 bases had no gene match. The DNA for the CDR3 is TGTGCCAGCAGCCAGACAGGGATGGGTGAGCAGTACTTC. Its translation: CASSQTGMGEQYF.

Ten or more counts support this clonotype. The chain combines TRBV6-1 with TRBJ2-5, with D perhaps TRBD1 (6 bases). Germline V gives CDR1 MNHNS, CDR2 SASEGT. V was pared by 6 bases and J by 0 bases, with 11 bases between. The CDR3 runs to 14 residues. The CDR3 region has the DNA TGTGCCAGCAGGTCCACAGGGTACCAAGAGACCCAGTACTTC. Translating it yields CASRSTGYQETQYF.

This clonotype was seen repeatedly, ten times or more. This CDR3 fails to terminate in the conserved phenylalanine or tryptophan, so it likely reflects a read error. Because the CDR3's place on the DNA is in doubt, the DNA is left out and the CDR3 is given as listed by TCRdb. The CDR3 loop is CASSPRGS. J is TRBJ2-7 and V is TRBV11-2; the table's D gene call, TRBD1, was not cross checked with the DNA. Germline V lookup: CDR1 SGHAT, CDR2 FQNNGV. The CDR3 is 8 amino acids in total, end residues counted.

This clonotype appeared a few times. The genes are TRBV5-1 and TRBJ1-6; 7 bases map to TRBD1. V lost 4 bases and J lost 5; bases outside the gene matches: 6. This CDR3 spans 15 amino acids. Germline CDR1 reads SGHRS; CDR2 reads YFSETQ. The CDR3 spells CASSAGDSHNSPLHF. The DNA of the CDR3 is TGCGCCAGCAGCGCGGGGGACAGCCATAATTCACCCCTCCACTTT. Together with reference TRBV5-1 and TRBJ1-6, the CDR3 gives the full variable domain: KAGVTQTPRYLIKTRGQQVTLSCSPISGHRSVSWYQQTPGQGLQFLFEYFSETQRNKGNFPGRFSGRQFSNSRSEMNVSTLELGDSALYLCASSAGDSHNSPLHFGNGTRLTVT.